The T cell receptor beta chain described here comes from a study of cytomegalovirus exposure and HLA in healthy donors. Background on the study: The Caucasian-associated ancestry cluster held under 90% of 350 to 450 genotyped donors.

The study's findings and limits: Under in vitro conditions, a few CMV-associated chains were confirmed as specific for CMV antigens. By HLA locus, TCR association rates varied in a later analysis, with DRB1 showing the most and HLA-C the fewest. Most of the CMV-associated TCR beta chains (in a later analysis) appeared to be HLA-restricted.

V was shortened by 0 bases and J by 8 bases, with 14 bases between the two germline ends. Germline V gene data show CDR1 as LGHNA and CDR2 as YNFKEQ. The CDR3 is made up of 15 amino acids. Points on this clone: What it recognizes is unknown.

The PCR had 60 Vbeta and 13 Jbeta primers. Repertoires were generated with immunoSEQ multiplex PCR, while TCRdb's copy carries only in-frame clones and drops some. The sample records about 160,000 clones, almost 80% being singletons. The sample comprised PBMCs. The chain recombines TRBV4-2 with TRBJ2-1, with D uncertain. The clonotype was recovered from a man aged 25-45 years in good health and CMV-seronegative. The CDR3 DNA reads TGTGCCAGCAGCCAAGATTTCAAACGGTCGGATGAGCAGTTCTTC. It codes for CASSQDFKRSDEQFF.